This T cell receptor beta chain comes out of a study of shared clonotypes between healthy human individuals. Study-wide points: Naive subsets generally had larger estimated richness than memory subsets.

Turning to this clone: Antigen unknown.

Using immunoSEQ multiplex PCR, the repertoire was profiled, and TCRdb retains in-frame clones only, with some absent. The sample includes roughly 2.6 million clones, 90% to 95% of them seen just once. V was trimmed by 2 bases and J by 3 bases, leaving 7 bases between them. Germline values: CDR1 MGHRA, CDR2 YSYEKL. This CDR3 has 14 residues. The chain joins TRBV4-1 to TRBJ1-4; D unresolved. Specimen: naive CD4+ T cells sorted from blood. The subset denotes: CD45RA+ positively selected. The clonotype comes from a man younger than 30 in good health. CDR3 amino acids: CASSQSVPNEKLFF. The CDR3 DNA is TGCGCCAGCAGCCAATCGGTCCCTAATGAAAAACTGTTTTTT.